This T cell receptor beta chain stems from a study of shared clonotypes between healthy human individuals (dated by TCRdb to the early 2020s). Notes on the research overall: The cohort comprised a couple of women and a few men aged 18 to 49 years. For each donor, CD4 naive and CD4 memory were each given three plates, CD8 naive was given two plates, and CD8 memory was given one plate. To estimate repertoire size and how much clonotype sharing occurs between individuals, the study deeply sequenced the blood TCR repertoires of several healthy adults. To increase sequencing depth and limit assay-specific biases, TCR repertoire library preparation and sequencing were carried out by different laboratories using diverse techniques. Per donor, leukapheresis produced somewhere between about 0.94 and 10 billion PBMCs. On the study overall, not on this receptor specifically: Sampling was limited to blood, and TCR repertoires in tissue likely differ from TCR repertoires in blood. Even with the large sequencing depth, rarefaction of the sorted-subset datasets indicated that sequencing was incomplete. Compared with non-shared clonotypes, the clonotypes found in all four sorted-subset donors had higher generation probabilities. Estimated clonotype richness was generally larger for naive than for memory subsets. Sharing across a handful of donors was observed for 4.5% to 6.5% of naive CD4, around 3.5% of naive CD8, 2% to 2.5% of memory CD4, and around 0.42% of memory CD8 clonotypes. Pairwise subsampling indicated that sequencing depth was expected to affect the degree of clonotype sharing among donors. Because the study included a small number of donors, the genetic and exposure-history diversity represented was limited.

The germline V gene provides CDR1 MDHEN and CDR2 SYDVKM. Ends trimmed: V by 6 bases, J by 3 bases; bases unmatched to a gene: 6. Including cysteine and phenylalanine, the CDR3 has 14 amino acids. Of the read, only the CDR3 DNA is kept; its 42 bases are in frame from base 1. Concerning this clone: Its specific antigen is unknown. No much larger clone is present one base from it, and per-base qualities are unavailable.

The donors were healthy, HIV-negative adults who had no recently reported acute infections or vaccinations. Every donor was a Caucasian adult residing in Nashville, Tennessee, USA. CD4+ T cells were enriched through magnetic negative selection, after which naive cells were positively selected on CD45RA and the remaining negative fraction served as the memory subset. Blood was obtained by leukapheresis, after which PBMCs were separated by Ficoll-Histopaque density gradient centrifugation and cryopreserved in liquid nitrogen vapor phase. Purity and quantity of every magnetically sorted T cell population were checked by analytical flow cytometry. Genomic DNA was isolated from every sorted fraction and measured by UV absorbance on a Nanodrop 2000c. Using the deep immunoSEQ assay, TCR CDR3 regions were amplified from genomic DNA by multiplex PCR. Extracted genomic DNA from each cell subset was distributed evenly across all wells of several immunoSEQ 96-well plates, and each plate was treated as a replicate. For sorted subsets, about 200 ng genomic DNA, equal to approximately 30,000 T cell genomes, was loaded into each replicate PCR. Purified libraries were quantified with a Qubit 3.0 fluorometer, sized on a Bioanalyzer 2100, and re-quantified with the KAPA Library Quantification kit. A separate single-read 150-cycle Illumina NextSeq 550 flow cell was used to sequence each immunoSEQ 96-well plate. The published analysis was carried out like this. The immunoSEQ output contained only junctional sequences without quality scores, so filtering could not match that applied to full-length reads. To assign V/J genes and CDR3, sequences were annotated against IMGT germline references using PyIR, a Python wrapper for IgBLAST v1.9. Reads were removed for weak V/J assignments (E-value above 1e-6), missing CDR3, stop codons, out-of-frame junctions, or ambiguous translated residues. A V3J clonotype was defined by an identical inferred V gene, J gene, and CDR3 amino acid sequence. Percentage overlap between repertoires was computed as shared unique clonotypes divided by the size of the smaller repertoire. Three approaches were used to assess repertoire richness: RTK rarefaction, the Chao1 estimator, and Recon v2.1 estimates of unobserved clonotypes. Generation probabilities were computed with OLGA for all TCRbeta clonotypes obtained by the gDNA method from four donors. Not all clones reach the TCRdb copy of this immuneACCESS table, which keeps in-frame sequences only. Checked studies attribute under half of the gap to unresolved V genes and leave the rest unexplained. V and J calls and clone size come straight from that table; D and trimming were deduced from the DNA. The table for this sample lists under 650,000 clones; almost 97% of them were counted only once. Less than 0.06% of the sample rests with the top ten.

The specimen was naive CD4+ T cells sorted from blood. The cell subset or site tag for this specimen amounts to: CD45RA+ positively selected. This receptor was identified in a woman aged 25 to 45 in good health. This sequence uses TRBV28 and TRBJ2-7, with 9 junctional bases fitting TRBD1. The CDR3 reads CASRDGTGSYEQYF. The nucleotide sequence reads as follows: TGTGCCAGCAGGGATGGGACAGGGAGCTACGAGCAGTACTTC.